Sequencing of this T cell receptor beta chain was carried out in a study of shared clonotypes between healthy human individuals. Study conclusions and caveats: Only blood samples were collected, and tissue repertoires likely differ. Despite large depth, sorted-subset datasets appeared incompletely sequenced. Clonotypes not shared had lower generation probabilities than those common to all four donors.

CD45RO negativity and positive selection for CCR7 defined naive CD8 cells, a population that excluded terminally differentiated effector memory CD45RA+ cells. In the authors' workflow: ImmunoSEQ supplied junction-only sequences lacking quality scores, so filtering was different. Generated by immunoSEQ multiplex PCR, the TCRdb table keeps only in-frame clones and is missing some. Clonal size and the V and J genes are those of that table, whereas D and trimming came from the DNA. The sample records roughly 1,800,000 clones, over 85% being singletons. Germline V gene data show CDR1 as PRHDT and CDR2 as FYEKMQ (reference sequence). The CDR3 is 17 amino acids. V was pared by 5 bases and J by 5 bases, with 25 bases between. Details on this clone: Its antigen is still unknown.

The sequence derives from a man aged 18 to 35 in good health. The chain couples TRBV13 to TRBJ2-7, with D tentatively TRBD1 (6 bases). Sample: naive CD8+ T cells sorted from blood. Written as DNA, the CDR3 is TGTGCCAGCAGCCCATACGCCCCACAGGGTCCATTCCACGAGCAGTACTTC. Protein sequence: CASSPYAPQGPFHEQYF.